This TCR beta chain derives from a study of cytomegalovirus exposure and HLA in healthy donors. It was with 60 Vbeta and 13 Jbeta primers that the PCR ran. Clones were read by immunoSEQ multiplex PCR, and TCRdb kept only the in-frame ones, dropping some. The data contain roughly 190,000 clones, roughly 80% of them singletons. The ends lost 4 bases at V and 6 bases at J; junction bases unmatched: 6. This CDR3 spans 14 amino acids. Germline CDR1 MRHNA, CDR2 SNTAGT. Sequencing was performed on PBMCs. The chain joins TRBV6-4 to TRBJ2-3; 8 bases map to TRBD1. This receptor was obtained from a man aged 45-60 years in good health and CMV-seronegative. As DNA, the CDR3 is TGTGCCAGCAGTGGGACAGGGCCCCTGGATACGCAGTATTTT. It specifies CASSGTGPLDTQYF.